Sequencing of this T cell receptor beta chain was carried out in a study of T cell responses to AZD1222 COVID-19 vaccine. Broader study findings: Among AZD1222 vaccinees, only six were seropositive at baseline.

The CDR3 contains 16 residues. Trimming pared 4 bases from V and 7 bases from J, leaving 17 bases between. The germline V gene encodes CDR1 ENHRY and CDR2 SYGVKD. Generated by immunoSEQ multiplex PCR, the TCRdb table keeps only in-frame clones and is missing some. Found here are 8,000 to 9,000 clones, roughly 90% of them singletons; the top ten hold about 7%. As for this clone: Its antigen is as yet unknown.

The starting material was peripheral blood, obtained 28 days after the second AZD1222 dose. This sequence joins TRBV10-3 and TRBJ1-6; possibly TRBD1 for D (6 bases). The sequence derives from an adult who received the AZD1222 COVID-19 vaccine. The CDR3 region has the DNA TGTGCCATCAGTGGTACCTCAGGGGCAGGAAATTCACCCCTCCACTTT. Translated, it gives CAISGTSGAGNSPLHF.